The 27 T cell receptor beta chains below come from one sample, sequenced in a study of T cell responses to AZD1222 COVID-19 vaccine. Generated by immunoSEQ multiplex PCR, the TCRdb table keeps only in-frame clones and is missing some. The table includes about 170,000 clones, over 85% detected once. The sequencing used peripheral blood, collected on day 0 of AZD1222 vaccination. Receptors originate from an adult in good health.

This chain uses TRBV2 with TRBJ1-5; D is unclear. The CDR3 runs 15 residues. Per germline, CDR1 SNHLY and CDR2 FYNNEI. Trimming took off 5 bases at V and 5 bases at J, with 16 bases between the two ends. The CDR3 nucleotides read TGTGCCAGCAGTCCTTACAGAGGTGGTGATCAGCCCCAGCATTTT. Residues: CASSPYRGGDQPQHF.

The chain uses TRBV5-1 and TRBJ2-7; 7 bases line up with TRBD2. The J segment lost 0 bases and the V segment lost 4 bases, leaving 1 base of the junction unmatched. This CDR3 spans 13 amino acids. CDR1 and CDR2 (germline): SGHRS, YFSETQ. The CDR3 bases are TGCGCCAGCAGCAGGACTAGCTCCTACGAGCAGTACTTC. This translates into CASSRTSSYEQYF.

This chain uses TRBV5-6 with TRBJ1-2; D uncertain. The V end lost 4 bases, the J end lost 3 bases, and 13 bases lay between the germline ends. This CDR3 has 14 amino acids. Germline V lookup: CDR1 SGHDT, CDR2 YYEEEE. DNA of the CDR3: TGTGCCAGCAGCCAAGGAGGCGGGGACTATGGCTACACCTTC. The encoded protein is CASSQGGGDYGYTF. The entire variable domain, with the rest obtained from reference TRBV5-6 and TRBJ1-2, is as follows: DAGVTQSPTHLIKTRGQQVTLRCSPKSGHDTVSWYQQALGQGPQFIFQYYEEEERQRGNFPDRFSGHQFPNYSSELNVNALLLGDSALYLCASSQGGGDYGYTFGSGTRLTVV.

The chain recombines TRBV19 with TRBJ1-1; D is unclear. Germline CDR1 and CDR2: LNHDA and SQIVND (reference sequence). The CDR3 runs 15 residues. Trimming took 7 bases from V and 1 from J, leaving 16 bases between them. For the CDR3, the DNA is TGTGCCAGTACCTCTCTGGACTTAGAGAACACTGAAGCTTTCTTT. Translating gives CASTSLDLENTEAFF. The full variable domain, completed using reference TRBV19 and TRBJ1-1, is DGGITQSPKYLFRKEGQNVTLSCEQNLNHDAMYWYRQDPGQGLRLIYYSQIVNDFQKGDIAEGYSVSREKKESFPLTVTSAQKNPTAFYLCASTSLDLENTEAFFGQGTRLTVV.

This clone was seen only once. The gene calls are TRBV5-1 and TRBJ2-5; 8 nucleotides match TRBD2. The CDR3 contains 15 residues. J gave up 3 bases and V 0 bases, and 4 bases lay outside the gene matches. From germline, CDR1 is SGHRS and CDR2 YFSETQ. The CDR3 bases are TGCGCCAGCAGCTTGGGACTAGCGCTAAAAGAGACCCAGTACTTC. As protein: CASSLGLALKETQYF.

As regards this clone: This sample includes further DNA sequences coding for the same CDR3. The chain employs TRBV14 and TRBJ2-1; D may be TRBD1 (6 bases). The germline V gene encodes CDR1 SGHDN and CDR2 FVKESK. The length of the CDR3 is 14 residues. V was shortened by 3 bases and J by 4 bases, with 10 bases between the two germline ends. The chain's CDR3 is CASSHRTVYNEQFF. The CDR3 DNA sequence: TGTGCCAGCAGCCATCGGACAGTGTACAATGAGCAGTTCTTC.

The chain employs TRBV6-1 and TRBJ1-6; 7 bases agree with TRBD1. CDR1 MNHNS and CDR2 SASEGT come from the germline V gene. This CDR3 comprises 14 residues. V gave up 1 base and J gave up 9 bases; unmatched junction bases: 3. The CDR3 nucleotides are TGTGCCAGCAGTGAAGGGACAGGAATTTCACCCCTCCACTTT. Residues: CASSEGTGISPLHF.

This chain connects TRBV3-1 (or the pseudogene TRBV3-2) to TRBJ2-7; tentatively, D is TRBD1 or TRBD2 (6 bases each). Germline assignment: CDR1 LGHDT and CDR2 YNNKEL (reference sequence). V lost 1 base and J 2 bases, leaving 9 bases between the germline ends. The CDR3 runs 14 residues. The CDR3 DNA follows: TGTGCCAGCAGCCAAGTCGGGGGCACCTACGAGCAGTACTTC. This gives the protein CASSQVGGTYEQYF.

The V call is TRBV19, the J call TRBJ2-6; a possible D gene is TRBD1 (5 bases). Germline V CDR1 and CDR2: LNHDA, SQIVND (reference sequence). Trimming took off 5 bases at V and 1 base at J, with 6 bases between the two ends. This CDR3 region has 14 residues. The CDR3, as DNA: TGTGCCAGTAGTTACAGGTCTGGGGCCAACGTCCTGACTTTC. Its protein is CASSYRSGANVLTF.

This clone occurred once. The chain uses TRBV29-1 and TRBJ1-5, with TRBD1 as a possible D gene (6 bases). Germline V CDR1 and CDR2: SQVTM, ANQGSEA. Trimming pared 6 bases from V and 6 bases from J, leaving 12 bases between. The CDR3 extends over 12 amino acids. CDR3 in amino acids: CSVGGLGQPQHF. CDR3 in DNA: TGCAGCGTGGGGGGCTTAGGTCAGCCCCAGCATTTT.

The V gene is TRBV7-9, the J gene TRBJ2-1; TRBD2 matches at 10 bases. In germline, CDR1 is SEHNR, CDR2 FQNEAQ (reference sequence). The CDR3 is 15 residues long. The V and J ends lost 5 bases and 7 bases, in that order; junction bases with no gene match: 8. The DNA for the CDR3 is TGTGCCAGCAGCCCAGCGGGGGGGGCCGGGAATGAGCAGTTCTTC. As protein: CASSPAGGAGNEQFF.

The rearrangement uses TRBV3-1 (or the pseudogene TRBV3-2) and TRBJ1-2; possible D gene TRBD1, 5 bases. This CDR3 contains 14 residues. The germline V gene encodes CDR1 LGHDT and CDR2 YNNKEL (reference sequence). Trimming removed 1 base from V and 7 bases from J, with 13 bases in between. CDR3 nucleotides: TGTGCCAGCAGCCAAGCCTCAGGGTCGAGTGGCTACACCTTC. Residues: CASSQASGSSGYTF.

The J gene is TRBJ2-1, the V gene TRBV11-3; D uncertain. The CDR3 length is 12 residues. Trimming took off 4 bases at V and 9 bases at J, with 10 bases between the two ends. Germline loops: CDR1 SGHNT, CDR2 YENEEA. The CDR3 DNA is TGTGCCAGCAGCTCCCTAGAAGGTGAGCAGTTCTTC. Amino acid sequence: CASSSLEGEQFF.

This rearrangement joins TRBV30 to TRBJ1-6, with D perhaps matching TRBD1 (5 bases). The germline V gene encodes CDR1 GTSNPN and CDR2 SVGIG (reference sequence). The CDR3 contains 13 residues. V was shortened by 2 bases and J by 9 bases, with 11 bases between the two germline ends. The CDR3 sequence is CAWSSGAASPLHF. CDR3 nucleotides: TGTGCCTGGAGTTCTGGGGCAGCTTCACCCCTCCACTTT.

V is TRBV5-4 and J is TRBJ2-7; D may match TRBD1 or TRBD2 (5 bases each). The CDR3 contains 14 residues. Germline V gene sequence: CDR1 SGHNT, CDR2 YYREEE (reference sequence). V lost 3 bases, J lost 3 bases, and 13 bases lay in between. The CDR3 DNA follows: TGTGCCAGCAGCTCGCCCGGGACCTACTACGAGCAGTACTTC. Translated: CASSSPGTYYEQYF.

J is TRBJ1-2 and V is TRBV9, with D perhaps TRBD1 (5 bases). Germline V gene sequence: CDR1 SGDLS, CDR2 YYNGEE. The CDR3 runs to 13 residues. V lost 3 bases to trimming and J lost 5 bases, with 11 bases between them. This CDR3 is CASSEGTGYGYTF. Here the CDR3 DNA reads TGTGCCAGCAGCGAAGGGACGGGGTATGGCTACACCTTC.

The rearrangement joins TRBV10-2 to TRBJ2-3, with 7 positions matching TRBD1. CDR1 and CDR2 (germline): WSHSY, SAAADI. This CDR3 is 14 amino acids long. The J segment lost 1 base and the V segment lost 6 bases, leaving 4 bases of the junction unmatched. The CDR3 region is CASRTGTGTDTQYF. DNA of the CDR3: TGCGCCAGCAGAACCGGGACAGGCACAGATACGCAGTATTTT.

This chain connects TRBV9 to TRBJ2-2; D is tentatively TRBD1 or TRBD2 (5 bases each). Germline CDR1 and CDR2: SGDLS and YYNGEE. Trimming pared 0 bases from V and 0 bases from J, leaving 9 bases between. The CDR3 has 16 residues. The CDR3 loop is CASSVEGRSNTGELFF. The CDR3 DNA sequence: TGTGCCAGCAGCGTAGAGGGACGATCGAACACCGGGGAGCTGTTTTTT.

This clone was seen a single time. The gene calls are TRBV20-1 and TRBJ1-1; D not resolved. The CDR3 loop spans 11 amino acids. The germline CDR1 and CDR2 sequences are DFQATT and SNEGSKA (reference sequence). Deletions cut 7 bases from V and 4 bases from J, with 10 bases between. The chain's CDR3 is CSGLWSTEAFF. CDR3 nucleotide sequence: TGCAGTGGGCTATGGAGCACTGAAGCTTTCTTT.

The chain combines TRBV3-1 (or the pseudogene TRBV3-2) with TRBJ2-7; D not certain. The CDR3 loop spans 11 amino acids. Trimming stripped 0 bases from V and 7 bases from J, with 4 bases between. Germline values: CDR1 LGHDT, CDR2 YNNKEL (reference sequence). The CDR3 coding sequence is TGTGCCAGCAGCCAAGAGGGAGAGCAGTACTTC. Protein product: CASSQEGEQYF.

This chain connects TRBV27 to TRBJ2-1; D gene uncertain. Germline values: CDR1 MNHEY, CDR2 SMNVEV (reference sequence). CDR3 length: 13 residues. The V end lost 3 bases, the J end lost 8 bases, and 11 bases lay between the germline ends. CDR3 sequence (DNA): TGTGCCAGCAGTTTCTCGGCAGGCCATGAGCAGTTCTTC. Amino acids: CASSFSAGHEQFF.

The chain has TRBV30 and TRBJ2-6, with D possibly matching TRBD2 (7 bases). The V end was cut by 3 bases, the J end by 4 bases, with 16 bases between. Germline V gene lookup returns CDR1 GTSNPN and CDR2 SVGIG (reference sequence). This CDR3 contains 16 residues. The DNA for the CDR3 is TGTGCCTGGAGCCGAGGGGGGGGAGGCGGGGCCAACGTCCTGACTTTC. It is translated as CAWSRGGGGGANVLTF.

The chain employs TRBV7-6 and TRBJ2-5; D may be TRBD1 (8 bases). V was cut by 1 base and J by 5 bases, with 17 bases left in between. Germline-derived CDR1 and CDR2 are SGHVS and FNYEAQ. The CDR3 runs 16 residues. The CDR3 DNA sequence: TGTGCCAGCAGCTTAGGAGCGGGACAGGCCAGCGAGACCCAGTACTTC. The encoded protein is CASSLGAGQASETQYF. The whole variable domain, remainder taken from reference TRBV7-6 and TRBJ2-5, is GAGVSQSPRYKVTKRGQDVALRCDPISGHVSLYWYRQALGQGPEFLTYFNYEAQQDKSGLPNDRFSAERPEGSISTLTIQRTEQRDSAMYRCASSLGAGQASETQYFGPGTRLLVL.

The V and J genes are TRBV15 and TRBJ1-1; 7 positions match TRBD1. The germline V gene encodes CDR1 LNHNV and CDR2 YYDKDF (reference sequence). After removal of 0 bases from V and 5 bases from J, the junction contained 3 bases not matched to a gene. CDR3 length: 14 residues. CDR3 sequence reads: CATSRDRGSTEAFF. DNA for the CDR3: TGTGCCACCAGCAGAGACAGGGGGAGTACTGAAGCTTTCTTT.

The chain links TRBV2 to TRBJ2-2, with D uncertain. V was clipped by 3 bases and J by 0 bases, with 8 bases between them. This CDR3 contains 15 residues. CDR1 is SNHLY and CDR2 is FYNNEI in the germline V gene. CDR3 nucleotides: TGTGCCAGCAGTGACAGCCATACGAACACCGGGGAGCTGTTTTTT. Translating it yields CASSDSHTNTGELFF.

The chain recombines TRBV4-1 with TRBJ2-1; 14 nucleotides agree with TRBD2. The CDR3 sequence is 15 residues long. Germline CDR1 and CDR2: MGHRA and YSYEKL. J lost 8 bases, V lost 3 bases, and 3 bases had no gene match. CDR3 sequence reads: CASSQGTSGSYEQFF. CDR3 sequence (DNA): TGCGCCAGCAGCCAGGGGACTAGCGGGAGTTATGAGCAGTTCTTC.

The J gene is TRBJ1-1, the V gene TRBV12-3 or TRBV12-4; 7 bases are shared with TRBD1. This CDR3 is built from 13 residues. Losses at the gene ends were 4 bases for V and 8 bases for J; bases not matched to a gene: 7. CDR3 region: CASSSRQGQEAFF. Written as DNA, the CDR3 is TGTGCCAGCAGTTCACGACAGGGTCAAGAAGCTTTCTTT.